This passage covers 6 T cell receptor beta chains from one sample sequenced in a study of blood T cell repertoires in COVID-19 (dated by TCRdb to the early 2020s). Libraries were made using the immunoSEQ multiplex PCR assay. TCRdb stores this immuneACCESS table with in-frame sequences only. Part of the clones is absent; in the studies checked, under half of the shortfall reflects unresolved V genes, and no reason is known for the rest. The sample data list approximately 130,000 clones, and roughly four fifths of these were observed just once. The ten largest account for roughly 18% of the sample. Sequencing used PBMCs or T cells enriched from blood (not recorded which). These receptors were taken from a man aged 30-40 years who had recovered from COVID-19.

In its sample, this clone was seen many times. The gene calls are TRBV10-2 and TRBJ1-5; D not certain. The CDR3 sequence is 14 residues long. Trimming took off 6 bases at V and 5 bases at J, with 14 bases between the two ends. Germline lookup yields CDR1 WSHSY and CDR2 SAAADI. The CDR3 DNA sequence: TGCGCCAGCAGCGAAAACCCGGGGTATCAGCCCCAGCATTTT. Amino acids: CASSENPGYQPQHF.

V is TRBV15 and J is TRBJ2-3, with D maybe TRBD1 (5 bases). Germline lookup yields CDR1 LNHNV and CDR2 YYDKDF (reference sequence). This CDR3 spans 13 amino acids. V lost 5 bases and J lost 4, with 10 bases in between. The CDR3 is CATSPLGADTQYF. The CDR3 DNA reads TGTGCCACCAGCCCCCTAGGGGCAGATACGCAGTATTTT.

J is TRBJ1-4 and V is TRBV9; D not certain. The CDR3 is 15 amino acids. Germline loops: CDR1 SGDLS, CDR2 YYNGEE. The V end was cut by 0 bases, the J end by 0 bases, with 6 bases between. CDR3 loop: CASSVGVTTNEKLFF. CDR3 nucleotides: TGTGCCAGCAGCGTAGGAGTGACAACTAATGAAAAACTGTTTTTT.

This chain uses TRBV7-7 with TRBJ2-1; 7 bases agree with TRBD2. The ends lost 2 bases at V and 5 bases at J; junction bases unmatched: 6. From germline, CDR1 is SSHAT and CDR2 FNYEAQ (reference sequence). CDR3 length: 15 residues. The CDR3 spells CASSLWRGSDNEQFF. The CDR3 bases are TGTGCCAGCAGCTTATGGCGCGGGAGTGACAATGAGCAGTTCTTC.

This clone appeared many times. This chain connects TRBV6-6 to TRBJ2-7; TRBD1 agrees at 9 bases. CDR3 size: 15 residues. CDR1 and CDR2 from the germline V gene are MNHNY and SVGAGI (reference sequence). J gave up 5 bases and V 5 bases, and 10 bases lay outside the gene matches. CDR3 in amino acids: CASSAPGQGLNEQYF. Here the CDR3 DNA reads TGTGCCAGCAGTGCACCGGGACAGGGTCTCAACGAGCAGTACTTC.

CDR3: CASSPPGLGGPADTQYF. The CDR3, as DNA: TGTGCCAGCTCACCACCGGGTCTGGGAGGGCCAGCAGATACGCAGTATTTT. The chain combines TRBV18 with TRBJ2-3; 7 bases line up with TRBD2. Germline V gives CDR1 KGHSH, CDR2 LQKENI. The CDR3 consists of 17 residues. The V and J ends lost 0 bases and 4 bases, in that order; junction bases with no gene match: 10.